One and the same sample provided the 21 T cell receptor beta chains below, sequenced in a study of shared clonotypes between healthy human individuals. Some clones are missing from TCRdb's copy, which holds only in-frame ones; the method was immunoSEQ multiplex PCR. Of about half a million clones in the sample, 60% to 80% were seen once. The sample was PBMCs. The source is a woman aged 40 to 49 in good health. Some clones in this sample may be carry-over from other donors' samples.

This clone was recorded only once. This chain joins TRBV7-9 and TRBJ2-7; D unclear. Germline CDR1 SEHNR, CDR2 FQNEAQ (reference sequence). The CDR3 has 15 amino acids. V shed 8 bases and J shed 4 bases, with 21 bases lying between them. The CDR3: CASGVGVATLYEQYF. CDR3 bases: TGTGCCAGCGGGGTAGGAGTCGCAACGCTGTACGAGCAGTACTTC.

The V gene is TRBV29-1, the J gene TRBJ2-2, with D perhaps TRBD1 (5 bases). The CDR3 is 13 residues long. Germline V CDR1 and CDR2: SQVTM, ANQGSEA. Trimming shortened V by 3 bases and J by 8 bases, and 13 bases separated the two germline ends. CDR3 in DNA: TGCAGCGTTGACAGGGTCGGGTCGGGGGAGCTGTTTTTT. It is translated as CSVDRVGSGELFF.

This sequence joins TRBV30 and TRBJ1-2; D remains unclear. The CDR3 spans 14 residues. V gave up 0 bases and J gave up 3 bases, with 11 bases separating them. Looked up from germline, CDR1 is GTSNPN and CDR2 is SVGIG (reference sequence). The DNA for the CDR3 is TGTGCCTGGAGTGTACTTACCCTGGACTATGGCTACACCTTC. This encodes CAWSVLTLDYGYTF. The full variable domain, completed using reference TRBV30 and TRBJ1-2, is SQTIHQWPATLVQPVGSPLSLECTVEGTSNPNLYWYRQAAGRGLQLLFYSVGIGQISSEVPQNLSASRPQDRQFILSSKKLLLSDSGFYLCAWSVLTLDYGYTFGSGTRLTVV.

The V gene is TRBV29-1, the J gene TRBJ2-7, with D unresolved. Per the germline V gene, CDR1 is SQVTM and CDR2 is ANQGSEA. This CDR3 contains 10 residues. The V gene lost 6 bases and the J gene lost 4 bases, with 7 bases spanning the gap. The CDR3 region has the DNA TGCAGCGTAACAGAGTACGAGCAGTACTTC. Its translation: CSVTEYEQYF.

V gene TRBV9 combines with J gene TRBJ1-1, with D possibly TRBD1 on 6 matching bases. Germline V CDR1 and CDR2: SGDLS, YYNGEE. V dropped 4 bases and J dropped 7 bases, with 11 bases sitting between them. The CDR3 has 12 amino acids. CDR3 in DNA: TGTGCCAGCAGCCCCGGACAGAATGAAGCTTTCTTT. Translated, it gives CASSPGQNEAFF.

Within the sample, this clone is medium-sized. This same CDR3 is encoded by further DNA sequences in the sample. The chain carries TRBV2 and TRBJ2-1; a possible D gene is TRBD1 (6 bases). V lost 8 bases and J lost 5, with 13 bases in between. The CDR3 loop spans 13 amino acids. From germline, CDR1 is SNHLY and CDR2 FYNNEI. The CDR3 protein is CASEGTHNNEQFF. The CDR3 nucleotides are TGTGCCAGCGAGGGGACACATAACAATGAGCAGTTCTTC.

This clone has more than one count but fewer than ten. This sequence joins TRBV29-1 and TRBJ1-1, with no clear D. The CDR3 sequence is 12 residues long. Germline V gives CDR1 SQVTM, CDR2 ANQGSEA. CDR3 nucleotide sequence: TGCACCTATGTTAGGGAGATCACTGAAGCTTTCTTT. Amino acid sequence: CTYVREITEAFF.

The table lists this clone with a few counts. The J gene is TRBJ2-2, the V gene TRBV5-4, with D maybe TRBD1 (6 bases). Between the trimmed V and J ends, which lost 4 bases and 2 bases, there was a span of 9 bases. This CDR3 is built from 14 residues. Germline CDR1 is SGHNT and CDR2 is YYREEE (reference sequence). This chain's CDR3 is CASSEGQNTGELFF. The CDR3 DNA sequence: TGTGCCAGCAGCGAGGGACAAAACACCGGGGAGCTGTTTTTT.

In the case of this clone: Other DNA sequences of this sample code for an identical CDR3. V and J are TRBV7-2 and TRBJ2-7; 10 positions match TRBD2. The CDR3 is 15 amino acids. V lost 1 base, J lost 3 bases, and 3 bases stayed unmatched. Germline assignment: CDR1 SGHTA and CDR2 FQGNSA. The CDR3 here is CASSLVVAGGYEQYF. For the CDR3, the DNA is TGTGCCAGCAGCTTAGTGGTAGCGGGAGGCTACGAGCAGTACTTC. The full variable domain, with the rest looked up from reference TRBV7-2 and TRBJ2-7, is GAGVSQSPSNKVTEKGKDVELRCDPISGHTALYWYRQSLGQGLEFLIYFQGNSAPDKSGLPSDRFSAERTGGSVSTLTIQRTQQEDSAVYLCASSLVVAGGYEQYFGPGTRLTVT.

The rearrangement joins TRBV5-1 to TRBJ2-5; 8 nucleotides match TRBD1. The J call may be faulty, since TRBJ2-7 better matches the DNA end. Per the germline V gene, CDR1 is SGHRS and CDR2 is YFSETQ. CDR3 length: 13 amino acids. The CDR3 DNA is TGCGCCAGCAGCCAGGGACAGGTCTACGAGCAGTACTTC. Amino acids: CASSQGQVYEQYF.

This clone was counted between two and nine times. This chain links TRBV27 with TRBJ1-6; TRBD1 might be the D (5 bases). The CDR3 totals 16 residues. Trimming shortened V by 7 bases and J by 7 bases, and 20 bases separated the two germline ends. Germline V gene lookup returns CDR1 MNHEY and CDR2 SMNVEV (reference sequence). CDR3 sequence: CASKGLSGGSNSPLHF. The DNA of the CDR3 is TGTGCCAGCAAAGGGCTTTCCGGGGGAAGCAATTCACCCCTCCACTTT.

This chain uses TRBV7-3 with TRBJ2-2; perhaps TRBD1 as D (5 bases). V shed 2 bases and J shed 1 base, with 8 bases lying between them. The CDR3 contains 15 residues. CDR1 is SGHTA, CDR2 FQGTGA, per germline. CDR3 protein: CASSLWGRNTGELFF. In nucleotides, the CDR3 is TGTGCCAGCAGCTTATGGGGCCGGAACACCGGGGAGCTGTTTTTT.

This clone showed up just once. DNA of the CDR3: TGTGCCATCAGTGGGGGGACAGGACAGTTTGGCTACACCTTC. This encodes CAISGGTGQFGYTF. J is TRBJ1-2 and V is TRBV10-3; TRBD1 agrees at 8 bases. Germline V gene sequence: CDR1 ENHRY, CDR2 SYGVKD. The junction had 8 bases not matched to a gene; V was cut back by 4 bases and J by 7 bases. The CDR3 consists of 14 residues.

The chain has TRBV27 and TRBJ2-3; D unresolved. V was shortened by 6 bases and J by 14 bases, with 18 bases between the two germline ends. Germline V gene sequence: CDR1 MNHEY, CDR2 SMNVEV (reference sequence). The CDR3 runs to 12 residues. The CDR3 bases are TGTGCCAGCAGCGGTAGCAGCTTAGTGCGGTATTTT. It encodes CASSGSSLVRYF.

V and J are TRBV9 and TRBJ1-2; TRBD1 matches 12 bases. This CDR3 spans 17 amino acids. V lost 4 bases to trimming and J lost 1 base; unmatched junction nucleotides: 8. Germline V gene sequence: CDR1 SGDLS, CDR2 YYNGEE. CDR3 sequence (DNA): TGTGCCAGCAGCACCCGGGACAGGGGGCGCAGTAACTATGGCTACACCTTC. Encoded protein: CASSTRDRGRSNYGYTF.

This clone was counted only a few times. V gene TRBV11-2 combines with J gene TRBJ1-2; 7 nucleotides align to TRBD1. Germline V gives CDR1 SGHAT, CDR2 FQNNGV. The length of the CDR3 is 15 residues. After removal of 4 bases from V and 2 bases from J, the junction contained 7 bases not matched to a gene. In DNA, the CDR3 is TGTGCCAGCAGCTACCCGGGGACAGCAAACTATGGCTACACCTTC. Translating gives CASSYPGTANYGYTF.

The V and J genes are TRBV19 and TRBJ1-1; D is ambiguous. Germline V gives CDR1 LNHDA, CDR2 SQIVND (reference sequence). V was cut by 4 bases and J by 2 bases, with 8 bases left in between. This CDR3 region has 13 residues. DNA of the CDR3: TGTGCCAGTAGTAAGGGATTCAACACTGAAGCTTTCTTT. This gives the protein CASSKGFNTEAFF. Using reference TRBV19 and TRBJ1-1 for the parts outside the CDR3, the full variable domain is DGGITQSPKYLFRKEGQNVTLSCEQNLNHDAMYWYRQDPGQGLRLIYYSQIVNDFQKGDIAEGYSVSREKKESFPLTVTSAQKNPTAFYLCASSKGFNTEAFFGQGTRLTVV.

This sequence joins TRBV2 and TRBJ1-5; no definite D call. Germline values: CDR1 SNHLY, CDR2 FYNNEI. The CDR3 covers 14 residues. V lost 3 bases and J lost 6, with 12 bases in between. This CDR3 reads CASSDDGTGQPQHF. CDR3 nucleotide sequence: TGTGCCAGCAGTGACGACGGAACGGGTCAGCCCCAGCATTTT.

The chain couples TRBV18 to TRBJ2-5, with 9 bases lining up with TRBD1. Losses at the gene ends were 1 base for V and 5 bases for J; bases not matched to a gene: 14. The CDR3 runs 18 residues. Germline CDR1 reads KGHSH; CDR2 reads LQKENI. DNA for the CDR3: TGTGCCAGCTCACCACTAAGGTCCGGGACAGGGACAATGGAGACCCAGTACTTC. This sequence encodes CASSPLRSGTGTMETQYF.

The CDR3: CASSPRQDAGELFF. The CDR3 DNA follows: TGTGCCAGCTCACCGCGACAGGACGCCGGGGAGCTGTTTTTT. This chain connects TRBV18 to TRBJ2-2; D might be TRBD1 (6 bases). The V end lost 3 bases, the J end lost 6 bases, and 11 bases lay between the germline ends. CDR1 is KGHSH and CDR2 is LQKENI in the germline V gene. The CDR3 totals 14 residues. Full variable domain (outside the CDR3, taken from reference TRBV18 and TRBJ2-2): NAGVMQNPRHLVRRRGQEARLRCSPMKGHSHVYWYRQLPEEGLKFMVYLQKENIIDESGMPKERFSAEFPKEGPSILRIQQVVRGDSAAYFCASSPRQDAGELFFGEGSRLTVL.

The genes are TRBV6-6 and TRBJ2-5; D not resolved. Germline V gene data show CDR1 as MNHNY and CDR2 as SVGAGI (reference sequence). CDR3 size: 14 residues. Between the trimmed V and J ends, which lost 1 base and 2 bases, there was a span of 8 bases. The CDR3 DNA follows: TGTGCCAGCAGTTACTTCCCACAGCAAGAGACCCAGTACTTC. This gives the protein CASSYFPQQETQYF.